One sample yielded the 7 T cell receptor beta chains listed below, sequenced in a study of blood T cell repertoires in COVID-19. Profiling relied on immunoSEQ multiplex PCR, and the TCRdb table lists in-frame clones only, not all of them. The data contain 150,000 or so clones, around 80% of them seen just once; the ten biggest clones take up around 5%. The sample comprised PBMCs or T cells enriched from blood (not recorded which). The receptors originated from a man between 65 and 85 years old who had been exposed to COVID-19.

The rearrangement uses TRBV7-2 and TRBJ2-7; 7 bases match TRBD2. Germline values: CDR1 SGHTA, CDR2 FQGNSA. The CDR3 has 14 amino acids. V shed 3 bases, J shed 0 bases, and the junction held 2 bases outside the gene matches. The CDR3 DNA sequence: TGTGCCAGCAGCTTGACTAGCTCCTCCTACGAGCAGTACTTC. Its translation: CASSLTSSSYEQYF.

The gene calls are TRBV19 and TRBJ2-2, with D possibly being TRBD1 (6 bases). This CDR3 comprises 15 residues. Trimming left V 8 bases short and J 8 bases short, with 21 bases between. CDR1 is LNHDA and CDR2 is SQIVND in the germline V gene (reference sequence). The CDR3 sequence: CASQTGSSGSGELFF. CDR3 coding DNA: TGTGCCAGTCAGACAGGTTCCTCGGGTTCGGGGGAGCTGTTTTTT.

The chain is built from TRBV3-1 (or the pseudogene TRBV3-2) and TRBJ1-3, with TRBD1 matching over 10 bases. With 7 bases clipped from V and 4 bases from J, the junction kept 7 bases outside the gene matches. Germline values: CDR1 LGHDT, CDR2 YNNKEL (reference sequence). The length of the CDR3 is 15 residues. CDR3 nucleotide sequence: TGTGCCAGCACCAGGACAGGGGGATCCGGAAACACCATATATTTT. Its translation is CASTRTGGSGNTIYF.

The J gene is TRBJ2-3, the V gene TRBV27; D uncertain. Deletions cut 4 bases from V and 0 bases from J, with 8 bases between. CDR3 length: 14 residues. Looked up from germline, CDR1 is MNHEY and CDR2 is SMNVEV (reference sequence). CDR3 in amino acids: CASSWQSSTDTQYF. The CDR3 coding sequence is TGTGCCAGCAGTTGGCAGTCGAGCACAGATACGCAGTATTTT.

The chain links TRBV20-1 to TRBJ1-1, with D perhaps matching TRBD1 (5 bases). Germline V CDR1 and CDR2: DFQATT, SNEGSKA (reference sequence). The CDR3 covers 12 residues. The ends were cut back, 3 bases at V and 12 bases at J, with 17 bases in the middle. The CDR3 bases are TGCAGTGCTAGTGGTGGTTATGGGGCTTCTTTCTTT. Translation gives CSASGGYGASFF.

The J gene is TRBJ1-1, the V gene TRBV19; maybe TRBD1 (6 bases). The germline CDR1 and CDR2 sequences are LNHDA and SQIVND (reference sequence). The CDR3 is 10 amino acids. Trimming took 8 bases from V and 9 from J, leaving 10 bases between them. CDR3 nucleotides: TGTGCCAGTTCAGACAGGCAAGCTTTCTTT. Translating it yields CASSDRQAFF.

V gene TRBV4-3 combines with J gene TRBJ2-3; 9 positions agree with TRBD1. Unmatched junction bases numbered 4, after V lost 1 base and J lost 5 bases. CDR1 is LGHNA and CDR2 is YSLEER in the germline V gene. The CDR3 loop spans 15 amino acids. As DNA, the CDR3 is TGCGCCAGCAGCCAAGGGGGGACAGGGAGAGATACGCAGTATTTT. This gives the protein CASSQGGTGRDTQYF.